The present T cell receptor beta chain was sequenced within a study of circulating CD8 cells and anti-PD-1 response in melanoma. Study at large: Every 2 weeks, patients got 3 mg/kg nivolumab intravenously. Of some 13 patients, seven got anti-PD-1 first and six had prior therapy. Study findings and constraints: Clonotype sharing was highest between DPOS and TIGIT subsets. Patients included both untreated and previously treated individuals.

By its share, this clonotype is large (0.1 to 1%). Antigen specificity is unknown. The QIAseq Immune Repertoire TCR panel built the libraries from approximately 15 ng of total RNA. TCRdb reprocessed the reads with MiXCR, giving one entry per CDR3 protein. Of 400 to 500 distinct CDR3 sequences in the sample, 9.5% to 13% are singletons; the top ten hold roughly 50%. The CDR3 totals 15 residues. V lost 4 bases and J lost 1, with 11 bases in between. Germline V gene lookup returns CDR1 SGHNT and CDR2 YYREEE (reference sequence). Sorting of live CD3+CD8+TCRalphabeta+ cells by PD-1 and/or TIGIT gave four subsets.

Sequencing was performed on CD8+ T cells from PBMCs, taken at baseline or after one month of anti-PD-1 therapy (not recorded which). This clonotype originated in a human donor with melanoma. The chain is built from TRBV5-4 and TRBJ2-2; tentatively, D is TRBD2 (6 bases). The CDR3 region is CASSPPGGNTGELFF. For the CDR3, the DNA is TGTGCCAGCAGCCCCCCCGGGGGGAACACCGGGGAGCTGTTTTTT. Based on the CDR3 plus reference TRBV5-4 and TRBJ2-2, the full variable domain is ETGVTQSPTHLIKTRGQQVTLRCSSQSGHNTVSWYQQALGQGPQFIFQYYREEENGRGNFPPRFSGLQFPNYSSELNVNALELDDSALYLCASSPPGGNTGELFFGEGSRLTVL.